The clone carrying this T cell receptor (beta chain) appeared many times. Its antigen is unidentified. TCRdb redid the calling of the 5' RACE reads with MiXCR, one entry per CDR3 protein. This table has about 100,000 distinct CDR3 sequences, about 6% appearing once. Healthy Caucasian donors formed the entire cohort. The data originate from a study of identical twins. Findings and limits, study-wide: In beta out-of-frame sequences, the excess sharing between twins was weaker. The more abundant beta clonotypes in cord blood had fewer insertions, and memory repertoires did not show this.

Source material: memory T cells sorted from blood. The source of this sequence is a woman in her forties or fifties in good health.

For the CDR3, the DNA is TGTGCCGCACGTCGTCCAGGGGGGGACACTGAAGCTTTCTTT. As protein: CAARRPGGDTEAFF. The chain is built from TRBV24-1 and TRBJ1-1; 7 bases are a match to TRBD1. V was clipped by 12 bases and J by 3 bases; unmatched bases: 12. This CDR3 is 14 amino acids long. Germline V lookup: CDR1 KGHDR, CDR2 SFDVKD.